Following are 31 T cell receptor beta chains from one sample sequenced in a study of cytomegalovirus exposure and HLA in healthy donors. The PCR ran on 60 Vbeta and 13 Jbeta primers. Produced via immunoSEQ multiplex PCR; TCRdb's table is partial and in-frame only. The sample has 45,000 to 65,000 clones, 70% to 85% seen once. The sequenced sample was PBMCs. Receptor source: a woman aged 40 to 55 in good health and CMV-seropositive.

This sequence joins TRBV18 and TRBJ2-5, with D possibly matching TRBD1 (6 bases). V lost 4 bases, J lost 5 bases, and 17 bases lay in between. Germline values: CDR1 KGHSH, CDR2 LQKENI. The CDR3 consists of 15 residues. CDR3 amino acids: CASSQIPGVIETQYF. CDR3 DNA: TGTGCCAGCTCACAGATCCCAGGGGTGATTGAGACCCAGTACTTC.

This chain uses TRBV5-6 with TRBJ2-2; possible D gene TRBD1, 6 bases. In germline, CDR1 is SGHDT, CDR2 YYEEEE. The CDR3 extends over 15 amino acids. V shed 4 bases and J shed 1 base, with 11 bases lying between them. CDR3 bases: TGTGCCAGCAGCCCCGGGACACTGAACACCGGGGAGCTGTTTTTT. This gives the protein CASSPGTLNTGELFF.

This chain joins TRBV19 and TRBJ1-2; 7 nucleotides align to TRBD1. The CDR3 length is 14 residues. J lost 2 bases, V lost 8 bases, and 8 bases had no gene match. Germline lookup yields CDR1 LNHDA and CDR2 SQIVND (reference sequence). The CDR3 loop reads CASRTGTANYGYTF. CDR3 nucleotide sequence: TGTGCCAGTCGGACCGGGACAGCGAACTATGGCTACACCTTC.

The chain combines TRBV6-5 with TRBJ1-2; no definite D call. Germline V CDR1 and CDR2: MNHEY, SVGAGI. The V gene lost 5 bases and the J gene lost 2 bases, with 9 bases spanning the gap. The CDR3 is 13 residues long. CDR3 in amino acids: CASSPSQNYGYTF. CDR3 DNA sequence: TGTGCCAGCAGTCCATCGCAGAACTATGGCTACACCTTC.

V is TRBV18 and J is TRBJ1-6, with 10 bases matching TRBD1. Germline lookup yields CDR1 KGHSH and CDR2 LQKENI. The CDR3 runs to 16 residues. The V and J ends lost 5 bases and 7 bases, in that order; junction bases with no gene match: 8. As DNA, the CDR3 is TGTGCCAGCTCAGAAGCACCGGGACAGGGGAATTCACCCCTCCACTTT. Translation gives CASSEAPGQGNSPLHF.

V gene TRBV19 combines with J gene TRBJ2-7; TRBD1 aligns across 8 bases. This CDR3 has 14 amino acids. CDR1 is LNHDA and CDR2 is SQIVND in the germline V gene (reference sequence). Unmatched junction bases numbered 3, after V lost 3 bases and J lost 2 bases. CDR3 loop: CASSILQGAYEQYF. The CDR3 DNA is TGTGCCAGTAGTATCCTACAGGGGGCCTACGAGCAGTACTTC.

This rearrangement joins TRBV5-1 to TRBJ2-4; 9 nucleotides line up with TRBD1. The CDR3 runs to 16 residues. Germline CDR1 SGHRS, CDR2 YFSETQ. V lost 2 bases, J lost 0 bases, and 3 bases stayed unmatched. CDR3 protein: CASSLQGAGAKNIQYF. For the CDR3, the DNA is TGCGCCAGCAGCTTACAGGGGGCGGGAGCCAAAAACATTCAGTACTTC.

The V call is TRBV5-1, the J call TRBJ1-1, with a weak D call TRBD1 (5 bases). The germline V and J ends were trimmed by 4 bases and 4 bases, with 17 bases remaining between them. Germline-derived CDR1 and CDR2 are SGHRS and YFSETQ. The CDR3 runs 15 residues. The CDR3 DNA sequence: TGCGCCAGCAGCCCGAGGGGAGGGCAAGGCACTGAAGCTTTCTTT. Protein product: CASSPRGGQGTEAFF.

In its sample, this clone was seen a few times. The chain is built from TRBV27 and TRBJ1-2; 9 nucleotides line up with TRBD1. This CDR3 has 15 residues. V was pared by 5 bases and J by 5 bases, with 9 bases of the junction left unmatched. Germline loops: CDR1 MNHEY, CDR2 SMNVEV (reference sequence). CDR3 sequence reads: CASSISGQGSYGYTF. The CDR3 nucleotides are TGTGCCAGCAGTATAAGCGGACAGGGGAGTTATGGCTACACCTTC.

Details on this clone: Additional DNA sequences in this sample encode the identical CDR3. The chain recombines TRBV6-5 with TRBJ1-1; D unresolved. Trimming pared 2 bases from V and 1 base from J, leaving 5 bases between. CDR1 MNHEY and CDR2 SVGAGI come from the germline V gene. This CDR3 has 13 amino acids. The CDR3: CASSYGGNTEAFF. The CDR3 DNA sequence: TGTGCCAGCAGTTACGGCGGGAACACTGAAGCTTTCTTT.

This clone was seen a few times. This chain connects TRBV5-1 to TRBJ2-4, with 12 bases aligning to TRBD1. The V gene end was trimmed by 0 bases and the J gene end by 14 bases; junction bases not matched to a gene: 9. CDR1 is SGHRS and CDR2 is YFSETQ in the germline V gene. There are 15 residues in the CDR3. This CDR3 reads CASSLDGTGGITKYF. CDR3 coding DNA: TGCGCCAGCAGCTTGGACGGGACAGGGGGCATAACTAAGTACTTC.

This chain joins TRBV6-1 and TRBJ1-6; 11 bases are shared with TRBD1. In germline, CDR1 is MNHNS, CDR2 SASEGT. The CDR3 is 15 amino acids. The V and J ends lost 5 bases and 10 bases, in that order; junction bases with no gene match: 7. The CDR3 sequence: CASSRMGQGESPLHF. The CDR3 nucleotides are TGTGCCAGCAGTAGGATGGGACAGGGGGAATCACCCCTCCACTTT.

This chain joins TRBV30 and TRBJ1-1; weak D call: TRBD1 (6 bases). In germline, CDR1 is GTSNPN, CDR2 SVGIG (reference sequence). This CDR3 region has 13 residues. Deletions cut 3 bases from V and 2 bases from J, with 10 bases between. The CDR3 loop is CAWRGHLNTEAFF. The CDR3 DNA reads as TGTGCCTGGAGGGGACACCTTAACACTGAAGCTTTCTTT. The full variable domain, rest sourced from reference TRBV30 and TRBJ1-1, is SQTIHQWPATLVQPVGSPLSLECTVEGTSNPNLYWYRQAAGRGLQLLFYSVGIGQISSEVPQNLSASRPQDRQFILSSKKLLLSDSGFYLCAWRGHLNTEAFFGQGTRLTVV.

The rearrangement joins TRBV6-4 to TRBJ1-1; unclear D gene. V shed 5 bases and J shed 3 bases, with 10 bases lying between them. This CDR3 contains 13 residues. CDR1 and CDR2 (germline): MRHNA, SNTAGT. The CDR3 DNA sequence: TGTGCCAGCAGTCCCGGCGGGTACACTGAAGCTTTCTTT. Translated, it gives CASSPGGYTEAFF.

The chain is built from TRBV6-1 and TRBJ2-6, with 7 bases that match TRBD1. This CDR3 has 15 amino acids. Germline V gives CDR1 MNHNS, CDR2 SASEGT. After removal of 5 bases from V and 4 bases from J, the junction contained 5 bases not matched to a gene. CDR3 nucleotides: TGTGCCAGCAGTCCACAGGGGTGGGGGGCCAACGTCCTGACTTTC. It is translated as CASSPQGWGANVLTF.

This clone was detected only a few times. The CDR3 sequence is CAWSMSLGNQPQHF. The CDR3 bases are TGTGCCTGGAGTATGAGTTTGGGCAATCAGCCCCAGCATTTT. The V call is TRBV30, the J call TRBJ1-5; D is undetermined. CDR3 length equals 14 residues. Deletions cut 2 bases from V and 2 bases from J, with 10 bases between. Germline CDR1 reads GTSNPN; CDR2 reads SVGIG (reference sequence).

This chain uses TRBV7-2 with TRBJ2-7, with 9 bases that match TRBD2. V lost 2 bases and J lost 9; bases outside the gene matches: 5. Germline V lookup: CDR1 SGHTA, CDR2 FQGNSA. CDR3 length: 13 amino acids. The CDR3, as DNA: TGTGCCAGCAGCTTAAGACTAGCGGACGGGCAGTACTTC. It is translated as CASSLRLADGQYF.

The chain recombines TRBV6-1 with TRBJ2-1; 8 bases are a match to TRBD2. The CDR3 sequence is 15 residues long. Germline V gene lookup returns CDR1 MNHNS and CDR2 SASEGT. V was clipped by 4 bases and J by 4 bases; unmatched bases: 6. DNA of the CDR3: TGTGCCAGCAGTGGGAGCGGGGGCCGTTACAATGAGCAGTTCTTC. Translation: CASSGSGGRYNEQFF.

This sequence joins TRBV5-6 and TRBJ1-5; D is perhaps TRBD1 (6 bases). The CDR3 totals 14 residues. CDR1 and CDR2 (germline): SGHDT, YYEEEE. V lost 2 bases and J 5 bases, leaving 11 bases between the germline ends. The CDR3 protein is CASSFRGTYQPQHF. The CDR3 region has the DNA TGTGCCAGCAGCTTCAGGGGTACGTATCAGCCCCAGCATTTT.

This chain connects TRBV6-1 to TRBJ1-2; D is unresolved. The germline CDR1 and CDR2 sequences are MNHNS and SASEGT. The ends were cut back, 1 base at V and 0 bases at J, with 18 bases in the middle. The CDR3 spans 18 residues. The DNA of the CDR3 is TGTGCCAGCAGTGAAGTTGTCCCAACCTCCAGGCCTAACTATGGCTACACCTTC. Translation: CASSEVVPTSRPNYGYTF.

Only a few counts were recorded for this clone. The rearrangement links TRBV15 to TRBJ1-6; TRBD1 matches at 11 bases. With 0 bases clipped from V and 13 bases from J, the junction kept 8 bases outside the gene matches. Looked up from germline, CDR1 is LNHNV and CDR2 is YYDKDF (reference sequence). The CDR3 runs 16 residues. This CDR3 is CATSRDPGTGGYPLHF. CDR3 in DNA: TGTGCCACCAGCAGAGACCCCGGGACAGGGGGTTACCCCCTCCACTTT.

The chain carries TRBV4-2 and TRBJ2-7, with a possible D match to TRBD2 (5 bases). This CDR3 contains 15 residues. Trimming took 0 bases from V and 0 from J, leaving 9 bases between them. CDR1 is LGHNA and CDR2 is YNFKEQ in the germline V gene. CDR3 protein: CASSQDQADSYEQYF. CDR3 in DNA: TGTGCCAGCAGCCAAGATCAAGCGGACTCCTACGAGCAGTACTTC.

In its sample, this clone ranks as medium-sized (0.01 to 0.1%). The CDR3 coding sequence is TGCGCCAGCAGCCAGAGGGTCCGGAGTAACTATGGCTACACCTTC. Protein: CASSQRVRSNYGYTF. The chain recombines TRBV4-3 with TRBJ1-2; D is uncertain. This CDR3 has 15 residues. Germline CDR1 LGHNA, CDR2 YSLEER. V was cut by 3 bases and J by 1 base, with 12 bases left in between.

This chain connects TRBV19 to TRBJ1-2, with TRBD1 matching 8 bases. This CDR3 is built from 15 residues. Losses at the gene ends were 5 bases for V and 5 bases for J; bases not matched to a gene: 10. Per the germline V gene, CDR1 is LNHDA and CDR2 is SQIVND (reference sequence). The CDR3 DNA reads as TGTGCCAGTAGTTCGCCGGGACAGGCTCTTTATGGCTACACCTTC. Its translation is CASSSPGQALYGYTF.

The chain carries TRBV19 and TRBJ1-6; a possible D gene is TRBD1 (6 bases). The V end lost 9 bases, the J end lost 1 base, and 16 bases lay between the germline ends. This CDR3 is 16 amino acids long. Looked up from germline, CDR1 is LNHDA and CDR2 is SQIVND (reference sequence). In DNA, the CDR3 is TGTGCCAGCCAACGGGGGGCGCGATCCTATAATTCACCCCTCCACTTT. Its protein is CASQRGARSYNSPLHF. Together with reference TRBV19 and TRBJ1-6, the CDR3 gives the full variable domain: DGGITQSPKYLFRKEGQNVTLSCEQNLNHDAMYWYRQDPGQGLRLIYYSQIVNDFQKGDIAEGYSVSREKKESFPLTVTSAQKNPTAFYLCASQRGARSYNSPLHFGNGTRLTVT.

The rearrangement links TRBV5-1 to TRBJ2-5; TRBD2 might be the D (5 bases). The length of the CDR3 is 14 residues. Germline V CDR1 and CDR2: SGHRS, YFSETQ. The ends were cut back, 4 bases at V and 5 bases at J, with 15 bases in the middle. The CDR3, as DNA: TGCGCCAGCAGCCTCCGGGGAATGGAGGAGACCCAGTACTTC. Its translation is CASSLRGMEETQYF. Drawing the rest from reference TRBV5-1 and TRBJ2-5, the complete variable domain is KAGVTQTPRYLIKTRGQQVTLSCSPISGHRSVSWYQQTPGQGLQFLFEYFSETQRNKGNFPGRFSGRQFSNSRSEMNVSTLELGDSALYLCASSLRGMEETQYFGPGTRLLVL.

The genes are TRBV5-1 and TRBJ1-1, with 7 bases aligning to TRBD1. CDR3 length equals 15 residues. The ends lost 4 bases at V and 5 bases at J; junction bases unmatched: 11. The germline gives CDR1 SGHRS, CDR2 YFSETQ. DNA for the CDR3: TGCGCCAGCAGCCAATGGGACAGCGGCGGTACTGAAGCTTTCTTT. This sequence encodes CASSQWDSGGTEAFF. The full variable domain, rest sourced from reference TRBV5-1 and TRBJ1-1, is KAGVTQTPRYLIKTRGQQVTLSCSPISGHRSVSWYQQTPGQGLQFLFEYFSETQRNKGNFPGRFSGRQFSNSRSEMNVSTLELGDSALYLCASSQWDSGGTEAFFGQGTRLTVV.

CDR3 in amino acids: CASSHTGSNTGELFF. Here the CDR3 DNA reads TGCGCCAGCAGCCATACGGGGTCGAACACCGGGGAGCTGTTTTTT. The chain has TRBV4-1 and TRBJ2-2; TRBD2 might be the D (5 bases). V was trimmed by 3 bases and J by 0 bases, leaving 8 bases between them. The CDR3 is made up of 15 amino acids. The V gene's germline CDR1 is MGHRA and CDR2 YSYEKL.

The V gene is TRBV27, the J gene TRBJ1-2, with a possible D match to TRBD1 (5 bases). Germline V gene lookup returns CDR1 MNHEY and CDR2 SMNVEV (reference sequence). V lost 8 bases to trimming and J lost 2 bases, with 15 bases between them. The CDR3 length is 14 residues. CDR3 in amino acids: CASRPGGENYGYTF. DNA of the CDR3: TGTGCCAGCCGACCGGGGGGGGAAAACTATGGCTACACCTTC.

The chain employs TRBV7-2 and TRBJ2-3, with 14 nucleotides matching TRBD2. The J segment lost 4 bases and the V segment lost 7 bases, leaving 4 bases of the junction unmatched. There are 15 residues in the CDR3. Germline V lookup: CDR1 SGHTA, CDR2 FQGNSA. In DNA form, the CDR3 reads TGTGCCAGCACCGTGACTAGCGGGGGGGCAGATACGCAGTATTTT. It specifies CASTVTSGGADTQYF. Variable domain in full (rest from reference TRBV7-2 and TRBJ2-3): GAGVSQSPSNKVTEKGKDVELRCDPISGHTALYWYRQSLGQGLEFLIYFQGNSAPDKSGLPSDRFSAERTGGSVSTLTIQRTQQEDSAVYLCASTVTSGGADTQYFGPGTRLTVL.

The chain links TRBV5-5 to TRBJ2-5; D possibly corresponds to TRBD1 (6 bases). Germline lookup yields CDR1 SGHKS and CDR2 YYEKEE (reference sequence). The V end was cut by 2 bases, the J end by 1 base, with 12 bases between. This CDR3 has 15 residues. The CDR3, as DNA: TGTGCCAGCAGCTTTTTACAGGGACCCCAAGAGACCCAGTACTTC. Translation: CASSFLQGPQETQYF.